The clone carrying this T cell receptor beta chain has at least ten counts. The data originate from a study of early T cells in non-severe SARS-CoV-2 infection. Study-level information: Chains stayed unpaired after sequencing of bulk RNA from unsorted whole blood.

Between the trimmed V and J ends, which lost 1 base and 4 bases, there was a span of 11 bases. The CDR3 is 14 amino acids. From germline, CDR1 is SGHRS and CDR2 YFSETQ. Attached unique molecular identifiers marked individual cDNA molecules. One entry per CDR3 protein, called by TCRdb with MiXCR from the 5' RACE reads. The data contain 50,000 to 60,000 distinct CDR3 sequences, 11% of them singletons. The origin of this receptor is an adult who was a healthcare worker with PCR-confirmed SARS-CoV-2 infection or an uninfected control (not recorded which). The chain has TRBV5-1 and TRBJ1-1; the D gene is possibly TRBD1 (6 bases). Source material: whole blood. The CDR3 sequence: CASSLTTGSTEAFF. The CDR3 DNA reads TGCGCCAGCAGCTTGACAACAGGGAGCACTGAAGCTTTCTTT.